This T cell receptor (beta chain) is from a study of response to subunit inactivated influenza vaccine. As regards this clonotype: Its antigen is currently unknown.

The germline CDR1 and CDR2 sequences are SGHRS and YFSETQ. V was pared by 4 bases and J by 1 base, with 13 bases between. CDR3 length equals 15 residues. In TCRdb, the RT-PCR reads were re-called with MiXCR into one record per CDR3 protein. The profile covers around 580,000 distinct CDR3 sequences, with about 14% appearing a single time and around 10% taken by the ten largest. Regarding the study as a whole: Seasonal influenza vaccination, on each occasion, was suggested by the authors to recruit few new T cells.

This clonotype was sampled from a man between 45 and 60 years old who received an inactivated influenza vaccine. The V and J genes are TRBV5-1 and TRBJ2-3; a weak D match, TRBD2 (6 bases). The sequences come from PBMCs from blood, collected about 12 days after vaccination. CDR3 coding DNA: TGCGCCAGCAGCCCAGCGGGTTTCCGCACAGATACGCAGTATTTT. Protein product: CASSPAGFRTDTQYF.